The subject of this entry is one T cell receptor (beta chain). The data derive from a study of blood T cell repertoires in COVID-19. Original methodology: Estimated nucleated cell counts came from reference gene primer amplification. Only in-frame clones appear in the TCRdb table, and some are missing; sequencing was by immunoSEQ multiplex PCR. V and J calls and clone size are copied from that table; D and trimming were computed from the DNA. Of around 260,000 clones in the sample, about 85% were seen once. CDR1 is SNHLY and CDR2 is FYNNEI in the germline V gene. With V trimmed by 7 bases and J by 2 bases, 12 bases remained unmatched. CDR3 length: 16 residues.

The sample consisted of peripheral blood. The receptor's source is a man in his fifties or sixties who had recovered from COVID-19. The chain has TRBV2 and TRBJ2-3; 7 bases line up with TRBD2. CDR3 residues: CASKYAPAGITDTQYF. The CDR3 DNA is TGTGCCAGCAAATATGCCCCAGCGGGAATCACAGATACGCAGTATTTT.